A single sample gave rise to the 11 T cell receptor beta chains below, sequenced in a study of T cell repertoires in cytomegalovirus infection. These TCRs are of unknown antigen specificity. TCRdb re-derived calls from the reads in MiXCR, one entry per CDR3 protein. Here the sample spans 550,000 to 700,000 distinct CDR3 sequences, around 40% being singletons. Sequencing was performed on cultured PBMCs, taken from culture after CMV antigen stimulation. All receptors come from a human donor in good health (CMV status not recorded). Some clones in this sample may be carry-over from other donors' samples.

Only one count was recorded for this clonotype. The CDR3 DNA follows: TGTGCCAGCAGCTTGATGGAGGAGCAGTTCTTC. Translation: CASSLMEEQFF. This chain links TRBV5-4 with TRBJ2-1, with unresolved D. Looked up from germline, CDR1 is SGHNT and CDR2 is YYREEE (reference sequence). This CDR3 comprises 11 residues. With 1 base removed from V and 10 bases from J, the gap between germline ends came to 6 bases.

The chain is built from TRBV6-2 or TRBV6-3 and TRBJ2-1; TRBD2 agrees at 14 bases. V was pared by 1 base and J by 1 base, with 3 bases of the junction left unmatched. Per germline, CDR1 MNHEY and CDR2 SVGEGT. This CDR3 comprises 18 residues. In nucleotides, the CDR3 is TGTGCCAGCAGTTACTTCGGGACTAGCGGGGGATCCTACAATGAGCAGTTCTTC. Its translation is CASSYFGTSGGSYNEQFF.

The rearrangement links TRBV6-2 or TRBV6-3 to TRBJ1-2; tentative D call: TRBD1 (6 bases). Per germline, CDR1 MNHEY and CDR2 SVGEGT. The CDR3 runs 17 residues. V was cut by 7 bases and J by 2 bases, with 23 bases left in between. Written as DNA, the CDR3 is TGTGCCAGCAACCCCACAGGGTTATACTTGACCAACTATGGCTACACCTTC. Residues: CASNPTGLYLTNYGYTF.

The chain carries TRBV12-3 or TRBV12-4 and TRBJ2-3; D might be TRBD1 (5 bases). This CDR3 spans 17 amino acids. Between the trimmed V and J ends, which lost 5 bases and 2 bases, there was a span of 20 bases. The chain's CDR3 is CASSTAGSAGPTDTQYF. CDR3 DNA sequence: TGTGCCAGCAGTACCGCAGGTTCGGCAGGGCCCACAGATACGCAGTATTTT.

Comment on this clonotype: The junction departs from the called germline gene at one end, perhaps through a read error. The chain carries TRBV4-1 and TRBJ1-2; the D is unclear. Germline values: CDR1 MGHRA, CDR2 YSYEKL. The CDR3 is 13 residues long. CDR3 DNA sequence: TGTGCCAGCAGGCAAGGTCCAGACTATGGCTACACCTTC. Translated: CASRQGPDYGYTF.

In DNA form, the CDR3 reads TGTGCCAGCAGAAAAGGGGGGTCTGGGGCCAACGTCCTGACTTTC. Translated, it gives CASRKGGSGANVLTF. The rearrangement joins TRBV6-5 to TRBJ2-6; either TRBD1 or TRBD2 may supply D (6 bases each). The germline V gene has CDR1 MNHEY and CDR2 SVGAGI. Trimming shortened V by 6 bases and J by 1 base, and 10 bases separated the two germline ends. The CDR3 covers 15 residues.

The table lists this clonotype with a few counts. The chain has TRBV12-3 or TRBV12-4 and TRBJ2-1; 12 nucleotides agree with TRBD2. This CDR3 comprises 19 residues. V dropped 4 bases and J dropped 2; count of bases not matched to a gene: 12. The DNA of the CDR3 is TGTGCCAGCAGTTGGGCCGGGACTAGCGGGCCTGGGGCCTACAATGAGCAGTTCTTC. Its translation: CASSWAGTSGPGAYNEQFF.

Details on this clonotype: The CDR3 does not close with the conserved phenylalanine or tryptophan, likely indicating a read error. The rearrangement joins TRBV7-2 to TRBJ2-1; 7 bases are a match to TRBD2. Germline lookup yields CDR1 SGHTA and CDR2 FQGNSA. The CDR3 runs to 12 residues. Germline trimming cut 1 base from V and 9 bases from J; bases unmatched to any gene: 0. The CDR3 DNA reads as TGTGCCAGCAGCTTAGAGCGGGGTGAGCAGTTCTTG. Translating it yields CASSLERGEQFL.

The chain couples TRBV5-5 to TRBJ1-5; D is ambiguous. Per the germline V gene, CDR1 is SGHKS and CDR2 is YYEKEE (reference sequence). V lost 1 base to trimming and J lost 3 bases, with 11 bases between them. The CDR3 length is 15 residues. The DNA of the CDR3 is TGTGCCAGCAGCTTGTTAGTCAATCTCAATCAGCCCCAGCATTTT. It yields the protein CASSLLVNLNQPQHF.

There are a few counts of this clonotype. This chain links TRBV6-5 with TRBJ2-1, with D perhaps matching TRBD2 (6 bases). The CDR3 contains 17 residues. The V gene's germline CDR1 is MNHEY and CDR2 SVGAGI. V lost 0 bases to trimming and J lost 4 bases, with 16 bases between them. The CDR3 coding sequence is TGTGCCAGCAGTTACTCGAGAGGGCTAGCGCTTTACAATGAGCAGTTCTTC. Its protein product is CASSYSRGLALYNEQFF.

This clonotype turned up a few times. V is TRBV20-1 and J is TRBJ2-6; 10 bases line up with TRBD2. V dropped 4 bases and J dropped 0; count of bases not matched to a gene: 3. Germline loops: CDR1 DFQATT, CDR2 SNEGSKA (reference sequence). The CDR3 is 16 residues long. The CDR3 DNA follows: TGCAGTGCTATAGCGGGGGGACTCTCTGGGGCCAACGTCCTGACTTTC. Its protein is CSAIAGGLSGANVLTF.